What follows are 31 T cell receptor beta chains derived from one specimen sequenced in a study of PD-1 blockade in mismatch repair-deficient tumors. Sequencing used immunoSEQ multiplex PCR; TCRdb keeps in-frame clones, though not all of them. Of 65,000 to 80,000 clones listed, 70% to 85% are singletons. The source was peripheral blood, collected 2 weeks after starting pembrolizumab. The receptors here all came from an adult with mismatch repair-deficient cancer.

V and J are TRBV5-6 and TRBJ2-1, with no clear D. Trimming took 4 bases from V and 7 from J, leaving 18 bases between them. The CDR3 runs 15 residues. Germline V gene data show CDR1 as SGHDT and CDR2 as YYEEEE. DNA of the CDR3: TGTGCCAGCAGCCCCCGGGTTTCAAACGGGAATGAGCAGTTCTTC. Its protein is CASSPRVSNGNEQFF.

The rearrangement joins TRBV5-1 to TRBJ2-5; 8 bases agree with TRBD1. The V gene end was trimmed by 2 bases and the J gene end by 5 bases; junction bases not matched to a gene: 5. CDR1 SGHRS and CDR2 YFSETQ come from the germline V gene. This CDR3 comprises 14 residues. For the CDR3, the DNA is TGCGCCAGCAGCTTTAGCCAGGGGGCCGAGACCCAGTACTTC. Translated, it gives CASSFSQGAETQYF. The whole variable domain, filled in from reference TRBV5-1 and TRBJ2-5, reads KAGVTQTPRYLIKTRGQQVTLSCSPISGHRSVSWYQQTPGQGLQFLFEYFSETQRNKGNFPGRFSGRQFSNSRSEMNVSTLELGDSALYLCASSFSQGAETQYFGPGTRLLVL.

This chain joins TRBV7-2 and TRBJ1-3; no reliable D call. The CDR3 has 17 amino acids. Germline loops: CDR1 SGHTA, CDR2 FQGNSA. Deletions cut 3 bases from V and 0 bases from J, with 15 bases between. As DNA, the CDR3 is TGTGCCAGCAGCTTGACGTCTAGGGCCCTCTCTGGAAACACCATATATTTT. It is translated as CASSLTSRALSGNTIYF.

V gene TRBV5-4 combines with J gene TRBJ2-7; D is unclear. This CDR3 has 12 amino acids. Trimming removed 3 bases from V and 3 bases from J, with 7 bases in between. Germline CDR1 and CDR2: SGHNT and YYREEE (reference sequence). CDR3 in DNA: TGTGCCAGCAGCTCAAAATTCTACGAGCAGTACTTC. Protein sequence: CASSSKFYEQYF. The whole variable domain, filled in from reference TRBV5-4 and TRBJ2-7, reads ETGVTQSPTHLIKTRGQQVTLRCSSQSGHNTVSWYQQALGQGPQFIFQYYREEENGRGNFPPRFSGLQFPNYSSELNVNALELDDSALYLCASSSKFYEQYFGPGTRLTVT.

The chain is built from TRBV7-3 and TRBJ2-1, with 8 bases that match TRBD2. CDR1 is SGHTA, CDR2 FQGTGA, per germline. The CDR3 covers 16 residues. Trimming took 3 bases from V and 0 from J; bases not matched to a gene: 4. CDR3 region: CASSFSGASSYNEQFF. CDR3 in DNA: TGTGCCAGCAGCTTTAGCGGGGCTAGCTCCTACAATGAGCAGTTCTTC.

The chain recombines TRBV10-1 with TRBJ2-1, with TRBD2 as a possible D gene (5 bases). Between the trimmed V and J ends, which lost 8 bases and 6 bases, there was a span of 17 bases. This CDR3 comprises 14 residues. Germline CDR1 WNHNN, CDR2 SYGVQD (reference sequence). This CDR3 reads CASLSRRRCNEQFF. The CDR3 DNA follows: TGCGCCAGCCTGTCTAGGAGGCGATGCAATGAGCAGTTCTTC.

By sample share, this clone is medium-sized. The CDR3 DNA reads as TGTGCCAGCAGCCGCACAGAGACGGCTGAAGCTTTCTTT. It encodes CASSRTETAEAFF. V gene TRBV27 combines with J gene TRBJ1-1; no reliable D call. CDR3 length: 13 residues. Germline V gene sequence: CDR1 MNHEY, CDR2 SMNVEV (reference sequence). Between the trimmed V and J ends, which lost 6 bases and 6 bases, there was a span of 14 bases.

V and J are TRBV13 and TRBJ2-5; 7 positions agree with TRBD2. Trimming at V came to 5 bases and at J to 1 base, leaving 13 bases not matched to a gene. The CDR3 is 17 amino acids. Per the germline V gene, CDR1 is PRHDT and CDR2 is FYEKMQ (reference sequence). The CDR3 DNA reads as TGTGCCAGCAGCCGGACATCCCCTAGCGGAGTCCAAGAGACCCAGTACTTC. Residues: CASSRTSPSGVQETQYF.

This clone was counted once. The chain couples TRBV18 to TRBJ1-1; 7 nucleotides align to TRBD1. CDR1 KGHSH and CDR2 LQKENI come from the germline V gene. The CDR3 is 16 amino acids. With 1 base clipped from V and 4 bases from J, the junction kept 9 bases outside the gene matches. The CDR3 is CASSPRRQGESTEAFF. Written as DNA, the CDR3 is TGTGCCAGCTCACCACGGAGACAGGGAGAAAGCACTGAAGCTTTCTTT. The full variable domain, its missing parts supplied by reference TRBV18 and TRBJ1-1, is NAGVMQNPRHLVRRRGQEARLRCSPMKGHSHVYWYRQLPEEGLKFMVYLQKENIIDESGMPKERFSAEFPKEGPSILRIQQVVRGDSAAYFCASSPRRQGESTEAFFGQGTRLTVV.

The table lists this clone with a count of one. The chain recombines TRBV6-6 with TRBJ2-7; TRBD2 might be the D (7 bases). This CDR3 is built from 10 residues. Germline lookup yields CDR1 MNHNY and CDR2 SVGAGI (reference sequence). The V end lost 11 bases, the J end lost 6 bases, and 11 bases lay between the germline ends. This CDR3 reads CAAGALEQYF. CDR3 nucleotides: TGTGCCGCGGGGGCGCTCGAGCAGTACTTC.

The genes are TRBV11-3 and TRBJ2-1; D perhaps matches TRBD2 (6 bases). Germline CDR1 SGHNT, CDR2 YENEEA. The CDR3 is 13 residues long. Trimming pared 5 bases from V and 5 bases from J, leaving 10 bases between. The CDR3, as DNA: TGTGCCAGCAGCCTACTAGCCCACAATGAGCAGTTCTTC. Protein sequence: CASSLLAHNEQFF.

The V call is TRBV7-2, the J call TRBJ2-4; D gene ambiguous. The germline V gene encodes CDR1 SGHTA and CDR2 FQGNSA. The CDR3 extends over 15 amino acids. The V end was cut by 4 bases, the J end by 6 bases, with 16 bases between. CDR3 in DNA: TGTGCCAGCAGCTACCTCGGCTCCCCTGGAAACATTCAGTACTTC. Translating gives CASSYLGSPGNIQYF.

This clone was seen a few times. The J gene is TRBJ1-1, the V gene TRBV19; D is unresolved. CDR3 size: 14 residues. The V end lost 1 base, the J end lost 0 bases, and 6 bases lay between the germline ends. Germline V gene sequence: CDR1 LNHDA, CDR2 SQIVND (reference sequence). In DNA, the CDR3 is TGTGCCAGTAGTATAGGGGCCGTGAACACTGAAGCTTTCTTT. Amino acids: CASSIGAVNTEAFF. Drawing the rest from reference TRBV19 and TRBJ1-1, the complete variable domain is DGGITQSPKYLFRKEGQNVTLSCEQNLNHDAMYWYRQDPGQGLRLIYYSQIVNDFQKGDIAEGYSVSREKKESFPLTVTSAQKNPTAFYLCASSIGAVNTEAFFGQGTRLTVV.

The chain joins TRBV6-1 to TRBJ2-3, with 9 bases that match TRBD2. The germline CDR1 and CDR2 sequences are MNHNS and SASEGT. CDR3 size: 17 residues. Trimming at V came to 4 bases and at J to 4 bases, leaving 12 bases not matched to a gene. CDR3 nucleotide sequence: TGTGCCAGCAGTGGCGGGGTGCTAGCGGGAACATCAGATACGCAGTATTTT. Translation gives CASSGGVLAGTSDTQYF.

CDR3 protein: CSVDSVAGVGETQYF. CDR3 sequence (DNA): TGCAGCGTTGATAGTGTGGCGGGAGTAGGGGAGACCCAGTACTTC. The V gene is TRBV29-1, the J gene TRBJ2-5; the match to TRBD2 covers 7 bases. V trimming: 3 bases; J trimming: 5 bases; junction bases outside the gene matches: 12. CDR1 is SQVTM and CDR2 is ANQGSEA in the germline V gene. CDR3 length equals 15 residues.

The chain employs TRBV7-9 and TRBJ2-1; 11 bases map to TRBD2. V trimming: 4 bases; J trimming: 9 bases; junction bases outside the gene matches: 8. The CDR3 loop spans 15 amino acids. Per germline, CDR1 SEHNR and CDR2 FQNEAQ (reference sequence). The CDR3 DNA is TGTGCCAGCAGCTACTCTAGCGGGAGGTCTGGTGAGCAGTTCTTC. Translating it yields CASSYSSGRSGEQFF.

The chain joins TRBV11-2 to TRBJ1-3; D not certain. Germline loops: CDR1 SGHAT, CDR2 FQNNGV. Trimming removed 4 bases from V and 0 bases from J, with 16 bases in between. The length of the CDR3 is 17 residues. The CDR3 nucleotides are TGTGCCAGCAGCTCGCGGACGGTACTTATCTCTGGAAACACCATATATTTT. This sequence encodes CASSSRTVLISGNTIYF.

CDR3 loop: CASSMFVQLNSGNTIYF. For the CDR3, the DNA is TGTGCCAGTAGTATGTTTGTACAGCTGAACTCTGGAAACACCATATATTTT. The chain is built from TRBV19 and TRBJ1-3; D not resolved. The germline V and J ends were trimmed by 3 bases and 0 bases, with 15 bases remaining between them. This CDR3 contains 17 residues. Germline CDR1 is LNHDA and CDR2 is SQIVND (reference sequence).

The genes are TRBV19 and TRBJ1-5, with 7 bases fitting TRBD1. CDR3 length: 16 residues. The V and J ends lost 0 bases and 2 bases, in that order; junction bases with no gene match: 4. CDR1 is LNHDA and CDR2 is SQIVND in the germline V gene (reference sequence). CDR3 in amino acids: CASSIEGGQRNQPQHF. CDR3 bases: TGTGCCAGTAGTATAGAGGGGGGACAGCGCAATCAGCCCCAGCATTTT. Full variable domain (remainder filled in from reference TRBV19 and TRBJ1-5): DGGITQSPKYLFRKEGQNVTLSCEQNLNHDAMYWYRQDPGQGLRLIYYSQIVNDFQKGDIAEGYSVSREKKESFPLTVTSAQKNPTAFYLCASSIEGGQRNQPQHFGDGTRLSIL.

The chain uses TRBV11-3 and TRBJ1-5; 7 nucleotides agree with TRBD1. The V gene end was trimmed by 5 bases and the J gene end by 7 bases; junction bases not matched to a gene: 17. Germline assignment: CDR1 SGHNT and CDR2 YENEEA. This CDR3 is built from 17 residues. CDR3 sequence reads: CASSASRDSSPGQPQHF. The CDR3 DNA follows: TGTGCCAGCAGCGCTTCCCGGGACAGCAGCCCGGGACAGCCCCAGCATTTT.

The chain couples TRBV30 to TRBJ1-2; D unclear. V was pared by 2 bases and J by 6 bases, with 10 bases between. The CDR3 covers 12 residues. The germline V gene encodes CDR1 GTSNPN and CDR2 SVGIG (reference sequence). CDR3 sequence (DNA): TGTGCCTGGAGTACCGGGCAGCATGGCTACACCTTC. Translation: CAWSTGQHGYTF.

The CDR3, as DNA: TGTGCCAGCTCACCGCTGTCTAGCGCTTACACAGATACGCAGTATTTT. This codes for CASSPLSSAYTDTQYF. This sequence joins TRBV18 and TRBJ2-3, with D maybe TRBD2 (6 bases). Germline V CDR1 and CDR2: KGHSH, LQKENI. The CDR3 covers 16 residues. Trimming stripped 3 bases from V and 2 bases from J, with 15 bases between.

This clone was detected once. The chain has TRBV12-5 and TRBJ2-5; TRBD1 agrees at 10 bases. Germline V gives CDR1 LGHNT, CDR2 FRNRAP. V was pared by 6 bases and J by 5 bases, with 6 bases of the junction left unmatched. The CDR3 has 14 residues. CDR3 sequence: CASGTGTGVETQYF. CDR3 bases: TGTGCTAGTGGCACCGGGACAGGGGTTGAGACCCAGTACTTC.

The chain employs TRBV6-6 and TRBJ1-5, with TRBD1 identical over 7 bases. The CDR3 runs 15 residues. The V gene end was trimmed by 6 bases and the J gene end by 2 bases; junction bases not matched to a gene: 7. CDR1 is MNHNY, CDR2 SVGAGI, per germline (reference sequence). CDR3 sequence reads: CASRTEGQGNQPQHF. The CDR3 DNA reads TGTGCCAGCAGGACAGAAGGACAGGGCAATCAGCCCCAGCATTTT.

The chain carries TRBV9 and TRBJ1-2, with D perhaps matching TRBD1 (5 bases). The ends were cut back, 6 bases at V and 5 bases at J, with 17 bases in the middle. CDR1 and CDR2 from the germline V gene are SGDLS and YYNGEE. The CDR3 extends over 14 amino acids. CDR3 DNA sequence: TGTGCCAGCACCCTCGCAGGGCAGGCTTATGGCTACACCTTC. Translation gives CASTLAGQAYGYTF. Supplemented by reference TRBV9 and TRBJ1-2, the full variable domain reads DSGVTQTPKHLITATGQRVTLRCSPRSGDLSVYWYQQSLDQGLQFLIQYYNGEERAKGNILERFSAQQFPDLHSELNLSSLELGDSALYFCASTLAGQAYGYTFGSGTRLTVV.

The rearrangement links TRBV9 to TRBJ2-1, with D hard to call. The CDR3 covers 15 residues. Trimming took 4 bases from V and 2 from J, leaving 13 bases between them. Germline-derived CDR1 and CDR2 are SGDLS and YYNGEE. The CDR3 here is CASSSDPAAYNEQFF. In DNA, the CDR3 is TGTGCCAGCAGCTCAGATCCGGCGGCCTACAATGAGCAGTTCTTC.

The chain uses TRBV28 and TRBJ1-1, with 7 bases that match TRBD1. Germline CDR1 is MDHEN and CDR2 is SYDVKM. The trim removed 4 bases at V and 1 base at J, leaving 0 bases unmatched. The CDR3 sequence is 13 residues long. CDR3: CASSSGGNTEAFF. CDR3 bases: TGTGCCAGCAGTTCAGGGGGGAACACTGAAGCTTTCTTT.

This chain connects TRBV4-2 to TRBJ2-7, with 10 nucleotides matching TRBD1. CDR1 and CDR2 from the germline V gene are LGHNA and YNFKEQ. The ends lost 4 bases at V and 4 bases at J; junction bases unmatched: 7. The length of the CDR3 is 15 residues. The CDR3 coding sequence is TGTGCCAGCAGCCCAGGGACAGGGGCTCAGTACGAGCAGTACTTC. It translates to CASSPGTGAQYEQYF.

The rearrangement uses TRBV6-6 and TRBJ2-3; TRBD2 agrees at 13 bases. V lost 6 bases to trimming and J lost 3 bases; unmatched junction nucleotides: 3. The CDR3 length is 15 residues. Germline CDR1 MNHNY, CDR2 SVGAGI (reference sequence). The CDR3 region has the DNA TGTGCCAGCAGACTAGCGGGAGGGGAGACAGATACGCAGTATTTT. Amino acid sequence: CASRLAGGETDTQYF.

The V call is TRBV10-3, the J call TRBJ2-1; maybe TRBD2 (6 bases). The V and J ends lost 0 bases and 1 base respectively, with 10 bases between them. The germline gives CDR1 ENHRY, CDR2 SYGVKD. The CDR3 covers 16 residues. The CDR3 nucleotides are TGTGCCATCAGTGAGTCGCTTAGCGGTTCCTACAATGAGCAGTTCTTC. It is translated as CAISESLSGSYNEQFF.

CDR3: CASSSPWAQYEQYF. DNA for the CDR3: TGTGCCAGCAGTTCTCCGTGGGCCCAGTACGAGCAGTACTTC. The chain is built from TRBV6-5 and TRBJ2-7, with unresolved D. The CDR3 is 14 residues long. Germline CDR1 is MNHEY and CDR2 is SVGAGI. Trimming removed 4 bases at V and 4 bases at J, with 14 bases between.